This T cell receptor (beta chain) appears in the sequencing data of a study of Ad26.COV2.S vaccination and SARS-CoV-2 variants. Study-wide findings and caveats: The authors reported substantial breadth in spike-specific CD8+ and CD4+ T cell responses after vaccination.

V was clipped by 1 base and J by 5 bases; unmatched bases: 5. CDR1 and CDR2 (germline): LNHDA, SQIVND (reference sequence). The CDR3 consists of 15 residues. Libraries were prepared by immunoSEQ multiplex PCR; TCRdb keeps only in-frame clonotypes and omits some of them. The sample yields 350,000 to 450,000 clones, around 90% seen once. A remark on this clone: Its antigen is unknown.

Sequenced here: peripheral blood, sampled after recovery from COVID-19. The chain recombines TRBV19 with TRBJ2-5; 9 positions agree with TRBD1. The receptor was isolated from a human donor who had recovered from COVID-19. CDR3 protein: CASSIGTGVGETQYF. CDR3 nucleotides: TGTGCCAGTAGTATAGGGACAGGGGTAGGGGAGACCCAGTACTTC.